These 25 T cell receptor beta chains share one sample of origin, sequenced in a study of T cell changes during pregnancy in multiple sclerosis. The data were produced by immunoSEQ multiplex PCR, yet TCRdb's version contains in-frame clones alone and is incomplete. There are just under 65,000 clones in the sample; 91% occur only once, and around 2.2% lies in the top ten. Sequenced here: peripheral blood, sampled in the third trimester of pregnancy. The receptors were gathered from a female donor in good health, enrolled as a control in a pregnancy study.

This chain links TRBV5-4 with TRBJ2-3, with D perhaps TRBD2 (5 bases). Germline CDR1 and CDR2: SGHNT and YYREEE (reference sequence). This CDR3 spans 15 amino acids. V lost 2 bases and J lost 0, with 10 bases in between. The CDR3 DNA reads as TGTGCCAGCAGCTTTAGCGTCAGGAGCACAGATACGCAGTATTTT. Residues: CASSFSVRSTDTQYF.

The gene calls are TRBV2 and TRBJ2-7; 10 positions agree with TRBD2. Trimming removed 10 bases from V and 2 bases from J; junction bases left unmatched: 8. The CDR3 is 14 amino acids. Germline loops: CDR1 SNHLY, CDR2 FYNNEI. The CDR3: CAIRRTSGAYEQYF. The DNA for the CDR3 is TGTGCCATCCGGAGGACTAGCGGAGCCTACGAGCAGTACTTC.

This clone was counted a few times. This sequence joins TRBV30 and TRBJ1-5; D may be TRBD1 (6 bases). Trimming took off 0 bases at V and 7 bases at J, with 10 bases between the two ends. The CDR3 loop spans 13 amino acids. The V gene's germline CDR1 is GTSNPN and CDR2 SVGIG (reference sequence). The CDR3 sequence is CAWSVQGPQPQHF. CDR3 nucleotide sequence: TGTGCCTGGAGTGTACAGGGACCCCAGCCCCAGCATTTT. Complete variable domain (other parts from reference TRBV30 and TRBJ1-5): SQTIHQWPATLVQPVGSPLSLECTVEGTSNPNLYWYRQAAGRGLQLLFYSVGIGQISSEVPQNLSASRPQDRQFILSSKKLLLSDSGFYLCAWSVQGPQPQHFGDGTRLSIL.

The chain carries TRBV19 and TRBJ2-2; TRBD1 aligns across 8 bases. CDR3 length: 18 amino acids. V shed 9 bases and J 1 base; nucleotides not matched to a gene: 16. Looked up from germline, CDR1 is LNHDA and CDR2 is SQIVND (reference sequence). The DNA of the CDR3 is TGTGCCAGCCGTATTTGGGGCTCCGGGACAGGGAACACCGGGGAGCTGTTTTTT. Translated, it gives CASRIWGSGTGNTGELFF.

This chain uses TRBV29-1 with TRBJ2-5, with D perhaps matching TRBD2 (5 bases). The end of the DNA is better explained by TRBJ2-7, so the J call may be wrong. The CDR3 covers 14 residues. Germline CDR1 is SQVTM and CDR2 is ANQGSEA. As DNA, the CDR3 is TGCAGCGTACGACTTGGACTCCACGCCTACGAGCAGTACTTC. Its protein product is CSVRLGLHAYEQYF.

The chain is built from TRBV6-1 and TRBJ1-2; D is perhaps TRBD1 (6 bases). Germline loops: CDR1 MNHNS, CDR2 SASEGT. The CDR3 totals 14 residues. Trimming stripped 3 bases from V and 4 bases from J, with 12 bases between. CDR3 amino acids: CASSETTGVYGYTF. CDR3 sequence (DNA): TGTGCCAGCAGTGAGACGACAGGAGTCTATGGCTACACCTTC.

The chain joins TRBV29-1 to TRBJ1-3, with D maybe TRBD1 (5 bases). This CDR3 comprises 14 residues. The germline V and J ends were trimmed by 6 bases and 0 bases, with 12 bases remaining between them. Germline V lookup: CDR1 SQVTM, CDR2 ANQGSEA. CDR3 amino acids: CSVSQGSSGNTIYF. The DNA of the CDR3 is TGCAGCGTCTCCCAGGGCAGCTCTGGAAACACCATATATTTT.

V is TRBV28 and J is TRBJ1-4, with D possibly being TRBD1 (5 bases). V was shortened by 3 bases and J by 8 bases, with 13 bases between the two germline ends. This CDR3 spans 14 amino acids. Looked up from germline, CDR1 is MDHEN and CDR2 is SYDVKM. CDR3 sequence: CASSFSGGAEKLFF. The CDR3, as DNA: TGTGCCAGCAGTTTTTCAGGTGGGGCGGAAAAACTGTTTTTT.

The chain employs TRBV28 and TRBJ2-4; 9 nucleotides match TRBD1. The CDR3 covers 17 residues. Germline values: CDR1 MDHEN, CDR2 SYDVKM. The trim removed 5 bases at V and 2 bases at J, leaving 10 bases unmatched. CDR3 DNA: TGTGCCAGCAGTCTAGGACAGGGGCCCCAATCCAAAAACATTCAGTACTTC. Translated, it gives CASSLGQGPQSKNIQYF.

CDR3: CASSARETEKLFF. The CDR3 DNA sequence: TGTGCCAGCAGCGCCCGGGAAACCGAAAAACTGTTTTTT. The chain couples TRBV9 to TRBJ1-4; D unresolved. Germline values: CDR1 SGDLS, CDR2 YYNGEE. The CDR3 length is 13 residues. The V end lost 3 bases, the J end lost 8 bases, and 11 bases lay between the germline ends. The full variable domain, rest sourced from reference TRBV9 and TRBJ1-4, is DSGVTQTPKHLITATGQRVTLRCSPRSGDLSVYWYQQSLDQGLQFLIQYYNGEERAKGNILERFSAQQFPDLHSELNLSSLELGDSALYFCASSARETEKLFFGSGTQLSVL.

V is TRBV5-6 and J is TRBJ1-3, with 8 bases matching TRBD1. Losses at the gene ends were 3 bases for V and 4 bases for J; bases not matched to a gene: 0. Per the germline V gene, CDR1 is SGHDT and CDR2 is YYEEEE. This CDR3 comprises 13 residues. The CDR3 loop reads CASSWDRGNTIYF. The CDR3, as DNA: TGTGCCAGCAGCTGGGACAGGGGAAACACCATATATTTT.

V gene TRBV7-9 combines with J gene TRBJ2-7, with D unclear. The CDR3 is 14 amino acids. Germline V gene sequence: CDR1 SEHNR, CDR2 FQNEAQ (reference sequence). Trimming shortened V by 5 bases and J by 6 bases, and 17 bases separated the two germline ends. CDR3 sequence (DNA): TGTGCCAGCAGCACCGGCGGCTCCCATGTCGAGCAGTACTTC. It specifies CASSTGGSHVEQYF.

The genes are TRBV7-8 and TRBJ2-7; TRBD2 is a possible D gene (5 bases). The CDR3 totals 16 residues. Trimming removed 3 bases from V and 3 bases from J, with 18 bases in between. Germline CDR1 and CDR2: SGHVS and FQNEAQ. The chain's CDR3 is CASSFLSGGSLYEQYF. The CDR3 nucleotides are TGTGCCAGCAGCTTCCTTTCGGGCGGGTCTCTCTACGAGCAGTACTTC.

This clone was seen once. The CDR3 here is CASSHGNSGNTIYF. The CDR3 DNA is TGTGCCAGTAGCCACGGTAACTCTGGAAACACCATATATTTT. V gene TRBV19 combines with J gene TRBJ1-3; no clear D gene. This CDR3 spans 14 amino acids. V was shortened by 6 bases and J by 0 bases, with 9 bases between the two germline ends. CDR1 and CDR2 from the germline V gene are LNHDA and SQIVND (reference sequence).

The gene calls are TRBV2 and TRBJ2-1; 7 nucleotides agree with TRBD2. The V gene end was trimmed by 1 base and the J gene end by 4 bases; junction bases not matched to a gene: 4. The CDR3 has 15 residues. Per germline, CDR1 SNHLY and CDR2 FYNNEI. CDR3 bases: TGTGCCAGCAGTGAAGGCCTAGCGGATTACAATGAGCAGTTCTTC. Translating gives CASSEGLADYNEQFF. The complete variable domain, with remaining parts taken from reference TRBV2 and TRBJ2-1, reads EPEVTQTPSHQVTQMGQEVILRCVPISNHLYFYWYRQILGQKVEFLVSFYNNEISEKSEIFDDQFSVERPDGSNFTLKIRSTKLEDSAMYFCASSEGLADYNEQFFGPGTRLTVL.

V and J are TRBV11-2 and TRBJ2-3; the match to TRBD2 covers 7 bases. The CDR3 length is 15 residues. Germline loops: CDR1 SGHAT, CDR2 FQNNGV. The V gene end was trimmed by 5 bases and the J gene end by 3 bases; junction bases not matched to a gene: 8. As DNA, the CDR3 is TGTGCCAGCAGCGGGGGTGTCGGGGGGACAGATACGCAGTATTTT. Translated: CASSGGVGGTDTQYF.

The V and J genes are TRBV28 and TRBJ2-7; D is ambiguous. CDR3 size: 13 residues. Germline values: CDR1 MDHEN, CDR2 SYDVKM. Trimming took 7 bases from V and 3 from J, leaving 13 bases between them. The CDR3 sequence is CASKATVGYEQYF. DNA for the CDR3: TGTGCCAGCAAAGCAACAGTCGGCTACGAGCAGTACTTC.

This chain links TRBV28 with TRBJ1-1; TRBD1 agrees at 12 bases. The CDR3 loop spans 14 amino acids. V lost 8 bases, J lost 6 bases, and 7 bases stayed unmatched. Germline V gene data show CDR1 as MDHEN and CDR2 as SYDVKM. The CDR3 reads CASGRDRGRSEAFF. CDR3 nucleotides: TGTGCCAGCGGAAGGGACAGGGGGCGTTCTGAAGCTTTCTTT. Drawing the rest from reference TRBV28 and TRBJ1-1, the complete variable domain is DVKVTQSSRYLVKRTGEKVFLECVQDMDHENMFWYRQDPGLGLRLIYFSYDVKMKEKGDIPEGYSVSREKKERFSLILESASTNQTSMYLCASGRDRGRSEAFFGQGTRLTVV.

This chain links TRBV30 with TRBJ1-2; no clear D. Germline CDR1 and CDR2: GTSNPN and SVGIG (reference sequence). The CDR3 spans 13 residues. V was clipped by 1 base and J by 8 bases, with 14 bases between them. The CDR3 sequence is CAWSGVGERGYTF. The CDR3 nucleotides read TGTGCCTGGAGTGGGGTGGGCGAGAGAGGCTACACCTTC. Filled out from reference TRBV30 and TRBJ1-2, the complete variable domain reads SQTIHQWPATLVQPVGSPLSLECTVEGTSNPNLYWYRQAAGRGLQLLFYSVGIGQISSEVPQNLSASRPQDRQFILSSKKLLLSDSGFYLCAWSGVGERGYTFGSGTRLTVV.

This rearrangement joins TRBV6-6 to TRBJ1-1; D uncertain. This CDR3 comprises 12 residues. Germline assignment: CDR1 MNHNY and CDR2 SVGAGI (reference sequence). Trimming removed 2 bases at V and 7 bases at J, with 8 bases between. CDR3 DNA: TGTGCCAGCAGTTACACCCGGGATGAAGCTTTCTTT. This codes for CASSYTRDEAFF.

This clone has just a few counts. The chain combines TRBV2 with TRBJ1-5; 8 nucleotides agree with TRBD1. This CDR3 contains 14 residues. V trimming: 6 bases; J trimming: 9 bases; junction bases outside the gene matches: 10. The germline V gene has CDR1 SNHLY and CDR2 FYNNEI. The DNA of the CDR3 is TGTGCCAGCAGGGTACAGGGGGAAAGTGGGCCCCAGCATTTT. It is translated as CASRVQGESGPQHF. Filled out from reference TRBV2 and TRBJ1-5, the complete variable domain reads EPEVTQTPSHQVTQMGQEVILRCVPISNHLYFYWYRQILGQKVEFLVSFYNNEISEKSEIFDDQFSVERPDGSNFTLKIRSTKLEDSAMYFCASRVQGESGPQHFGDGTRLSIL.

The rearrangement joins TRBV11-2 to TRBJ1-2; possible D gene TRBD1, 6 bases. The length of the CDR3 is 15 residues. Germline V gene data show CDR1 as SGHAT and CDR2 as FQNNGV. The ends were cut back, 2 bases at V and 7 bases at J, with 17 bases in the middle. CDR3 in amino acids: CASSLTATGLGGYTF. CDR3 coding DNA: TGTGCCAGCAGCTTAACGGCTACAGGGCTTGGTGGCTACACCTTC.

The gene calls are TRBV7-8 and TRBJ1-1; TRBD1 is a possible D gene (5 bases). V was shortened by 1 base and J by 2 bases, with 11 bases between the two germline ends. The CDR3 runs 15 residues. In germline, CDR1 is SGHVS, CDR2 FQNEAQ. The CDR3 region has the DNA TGTGCCAGCAGCTTAGGGCAGGGCCTCAACACTGAAGCTTTCTTT. It is translated as CASSLGQGLNTEAFF.

The rearrangement links TRBV2 to TRBJ2-7; D remains ambiguous. V lost 6 bases and J 0 bases, leaving 6 bases between the germline ends. This CDR3 is 12 amino acids long. The germline gives CDR1 SNHLY, CDR2 FYNNEI. The DNA of the CDR3 is TGTGCCAGCAGGCGGAGCTCCTACGAGCAGTACTTC. Its translation is CASRRSSYEQYF.

This chain joins TRBV5-4 and TRBJ2-3; 7 nucleotides align to TRBD2. CDR3 length: 14 residues. The germline gives CDR1 SGHNT, CDR2 YYREEE (reference sequence). With V trimmed by 3 bases and J by 0 bases, 1 base remained unmatched. DNA for the CDR3: TGTGCCAGCAGCTCTAGCGGAAGCACAGATACGCAGTATTTT. Protein product: CASSSSGSTDTQYF. Full variable domain (remainder filled in from reference TRBV5-4 and TRBJ2-3): ETGVTQSPTHLIKTRGQQVTLRCSSQSGHNTVSWYQQALGQGPQFIFQYYREEENGRGNFPPRFSGLQFPNYSSELNVNALELDDSALYLCASSSSGSTDTQYFGPGTRLTVL.